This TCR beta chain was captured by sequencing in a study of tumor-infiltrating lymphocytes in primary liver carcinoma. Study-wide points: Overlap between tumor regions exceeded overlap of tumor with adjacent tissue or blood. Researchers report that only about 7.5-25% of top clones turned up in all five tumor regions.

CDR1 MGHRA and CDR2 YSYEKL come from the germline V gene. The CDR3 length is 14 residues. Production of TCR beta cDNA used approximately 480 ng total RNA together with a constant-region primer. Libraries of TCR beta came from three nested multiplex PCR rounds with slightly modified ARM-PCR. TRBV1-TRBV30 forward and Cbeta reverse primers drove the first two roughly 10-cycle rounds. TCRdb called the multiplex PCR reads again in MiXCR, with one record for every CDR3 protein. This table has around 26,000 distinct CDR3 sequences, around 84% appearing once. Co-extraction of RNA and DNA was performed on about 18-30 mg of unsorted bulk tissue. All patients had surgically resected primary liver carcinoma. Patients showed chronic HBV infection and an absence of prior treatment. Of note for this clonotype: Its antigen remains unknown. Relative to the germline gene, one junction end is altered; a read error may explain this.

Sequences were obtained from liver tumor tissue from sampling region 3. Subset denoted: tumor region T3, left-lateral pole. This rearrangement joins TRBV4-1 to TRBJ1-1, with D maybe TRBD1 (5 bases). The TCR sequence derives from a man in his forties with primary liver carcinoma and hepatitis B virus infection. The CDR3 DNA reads TGCGCTAGCAGCCAAGACCGCGGGGGATTAGAAACTTTCTTT. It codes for CASSQDRGGLETFF.